The 8 T cell receptor beta chains below come from one sample, sequenced in a study of molecular identifiers for immune sequencing clone quantification. MiXCR, applied by TCRdb to the PCR reads, yields one record per CDR3 protein. The sample shows around 320,000 distinct CDR3 sequences, about 23% of them seen only once. Sequencing was performed on naive CD8+ T cells from blood, with Jurkat cell RNA spiked in. Subset meaning: FACS-sorted CD8+CD4-CCR7+CD45RA+ naive T cells. The receptors come from a human donor in good health. Some libraries in this study had Jurkat cell RNA spiked in.

V gene TRBV19 combines with J gene TRBJ1-5; weak D call: TRBD1 (6 bases). The CDR3 contains 12 residues. The V end lost 7 bases, the J end lost 6 bases, and 10 bases lay between the germline ends. Germline V gene sequence: CDR1 LNHDA, CDR2 SQIVND (reference sequence). The CDR3 region is CASTQGSQPQHF. The CDR3, as DNA: TGTGCCAGTACCCAGGGGAGTCAGCCCCAGCATTTT.

Ten or more counts support this clonotype. The CDR3 is CASSYSAPLNTEAFF. As DNA, the CDR3 is TGTGCCAGCAGTTACTCTGCACCTTTGAACACTGAAGCTTTCTTT. The chain links TRBV6-5 to TRBJ1-1, with no clear D. The CDR3 is 15 residues long. Germline lookup yields CDR1 MNHEY and CDR2 SVGAGI. Trimming cost V 0 bases and J 0 bases, with 8 bases left between them.

Comments on this clonotype: One base away lies a much larger clone, so this may be a sequencing read error. The chain recombines TRBV19 with TRBJ2-3, with D possibly matching TRBD2 (6 bases). The germline V gene encodes CDR1 LNHDA and CDR2 SQIVND (reference sequence). Trimming shortened V by 3 bases and J by 4 bases, and 14 bases separated the two germline ends. This CDR3 region has 15 residues. CDR3 in DNA: TGTGCCAGTAGTATTGGTAGGTCTAGCGCAGATACGCAGTATTTT. It translates to CASSIGRSSADTQYF.

The V and J genes are TRBV9 and TRBJ2-3; TRBD2 aligns across 11 bases. This CDR3 comprises 16 residues. Germline CDR1 and CDR2: SGDLS and YYNGEE. With 3 bases clipped from V and 2 bases from J, the junction kept 5 bases outside the gene matches. Written as DNA, the CDR3 is TGTGCCAGCAGCGAACTAGCGGGGGCCTCCACAGATACGCAGTATTTT. It specifies CASSELAGASTDTQYF. Drawing the rest from reference TRBV9 and TRBJ2-3, the complete variable domain is DSGVTQTPKHLITATGQRVTLRCSPRSGDLSVYWYQQSLDQGLQFLIQYYNGEERAKGNILERFSAQQFPDLHSELNLSSLELGDSALYFCASSELAGASTDTQYFGPGTRLTVL.

This clonotype was picked up many times. CDR3 bases: TGTGCCAGCAGCTGGTCGGGGGGGCAGACAGATACGCAGTATTTT. Translation gives CASSWSGGQTDTQYF. The V gene is TRBV7-2, the J gene TRBJ2-3; 8 nucleotides agree with TRBD2. The V gene end was trimmed by 4 bases and the J gene end by 3 bases; junction bases not matched to a gene: 6. Per the germline V gene, CDR1 is SGHTA and CDR2 is FQGNSA. This CDR3 spans 15 amino acids.

CDR3 protein: CATRPFDGPSTDTQYF. The CDR3 region has the DNA TGTGCCACGAGACCTTTTGATGGGCCCAGCACAGATACGCAGTATTTT. The chain combines TRBV19 with TRBJ2-3; D gene uncertain. The CDR3 loop spans 16 amino acids. Between the trimmed V and J ends, which lost 10 bases and 0 bases, there was a span of 20 bases. The germline CDR1 and CDR2 sequences are LNHDA and SQIVND (reference sequence).

This clonotype was found many times. The CDR3 sequence: CASSLIRQGYTDTQYF. The CDR3 region has the DNA TGTGCCAGCAGCTTGATTAGACAGGGATACACAGATACGCAGTATTTT. The V call is TRBV5-6, the J call TRBJ2-3, with TRBD1 matching 7 bases. CDR1 and CDR2 from the germline V gene are SGHDT and YYEEEE. The CDR3 has 16 residues. V lost 1 base, J lost 2 bases, and 7 bases stayed unmatched.

The sample holds one count of this clonotype. A much larger clone lies a single base off, so this may be a read error. The CDR3 bases are TGTGCCAGCAGCTATGGTTTGGAAGAACTGTTTTTT. This gives the protein CASSYGLEELFF. This chain uses TRBV7-9 with TRBJ1-4; D is unresolved. Germline V gene lookup returns CDR1 SEHNR and CDR2 FQNEAQ (reference sequence). The CDR3 contains 12 residues. V was pared by 4 bases and J by 12 bases, with 12 bases between.